These T cell receptor beta chains were read from a single sample in a study of neoadjuvant anti-PD-1 for oral cavity cancer. Sequencing used immunoSEQ multiplex PCR; TCRdb keeps in-frame clones, though not all of them. Among 5,500 to 7,500 clones, just under 75% were seen once, and the ten largest hold around 2.8%. Specimen: PBMCs, collected before nivolumab (anti-PD-1) treatment. These receptors were taken from a person between 35 and 79 years old with oral cavity squamous cell carcinoma. The conserved cysteine and the conserved F or W are not part of the CDR3 here. The size entry is marked missing in some rows and otherwise reads once, few, many or a size class.

clone size	V gene	J gene	CDR3 protein
NA	TRBV6-1	TRBJ2-1	ASSGQGSYNEQF
NA	TRBV2	TRBJ1-6	ATTDRGNSPLH
NA	TRBV5-1	TRBJ1-1	ASSGASGVSTEAF
NA	TRBV4-3	TRBJ2-7	ASSQDWDREVPYEQY
NA	TRBV2	TRBJ2-7	ASSDRAFRHEQY
few	TRBV6-5	TRBJ1-2	ASSYTGTALSGYT
NA	TRBV10-2	TRBJ2-1	ASSAMLGGVNEQF
few	TRBV9	TRBJ1-1	ASSAPTGLNTEAF
NA	TRBV6-5	TRBJ2-7	ASTRQVNSYEQY
NA	TRBV4-3	TRBJ2-5	ASSQGRGRQETQY
few	TRBV11-2	TRBJ1-1	ASSLERGPKAF
NA	TRBV5-6	TRBJ2-1	ASSSSVNSYNEQF
NA	TRBV11-2	TRBJ2-7	ASSLEGGPSYEQY
NA	TRBV29-1	TRBJ2-7	SVQITGVGEQY
NA	TRBV19	TRBJ2-7	ASSIVTMAGEQY
few	TRBV4-1	TRBJ2-7	ASSQGLRGGSDEQY
once	TRBV2	TRBJ2-3	ASSDLAGASTDTQY
NA	TRBV9	TRBJ2-5	ASSVGQTETQY
NA	TRBV7-8	TRBJ1-2	ASSLAGFRWGYT
once	TRBV6-5	TRBJ1-1	ASGQARTEAF
NA	TRBV10-3	TRBJ1-5	AISSQGGNQPQH
NA	TRBV19	TRBJ1-2	ASSATATTNYGYT
NA	TRBV4-3	TRBJ1-1	ASSPRGNTAMNTEAF
NA	TRBV5-1	TRBJ2-3	ASSLDLAQITDTQY
NA	TRBV21-1	TRBJ1-2	ASSKTGGYT
few	TRBV11-2	TRBJ1-4	ASSLEGTGLEKLF
few	TRBV5-6	TRBJ2-5	ASSSGTGYETQY
NA	TRBV7-2	TRBJ2-7	ASSYPLGGGTYEQY